The T cell receptor beta chain under discussion was sequenced for a study of control samples from healthy donors and cancer patients. Method: immunoSEQ multiplex PCR; TCRdb's copy keeps in-frame clones and lacks some. The table shows about 160,000 clones, with about 94% occurring only once. The receptor was isolated from a woman between 40 and 50 years old in good health. Sequencing was carried out using blood.

The DNA of the CDR3 is TGTGCCAGCAGTTACCGCTCAGGCTCCTACGAGCAGTACTTC. Translated: CASSYRSGSYEQYF. The rearrangement uses TRBV6-5 and TRBJ2-7, with D uncertain. This CDR3 region has 14 residues. Germline CDR1 and CDR2: MNHEY and SVGAGI. Trimming shortened V by 2 bases and J by 0 bases, and 8 bases separated the two germline ends.